This T cell receptor beta chain came from a study of OX40 agonist ivuxolimab in advanced cancers. Overall study: Three individuals attained partial responses, comprising one hepatocellular carcinoma case and two cutaneous melanoma cases. Notes on the study in general: CD4+ T cells averaged fewer expanded clones than CD8+ T cells. By week 6 at 0.1 to 3.0 mg/kg, blood CD4+ and CD8+ T cells had expanded clonally. With doses of 0.1-3.0 mg/kg, partial responders showed among the lowest clonal expansion.

Germline V gene sequence: CDR1 LGHNA, CDR2 YNFKEQ. V lost 1 base, J lost 6 bases, and 7 bases lay in between. This CDR3 contains 12 residues. Data came from immunoSEQ multiplex PCR; TCRdb stores just in-frame clones and leaves some out. The table has roughly 56,000 clones, approximately 80% seen once. A remark on this clone: What it binds is not known.

The chain links TRBV4-2 to TRBJ2-7; no reliable D call. Sequences were derived from CD4+ or CD8+ T cells sorted from blood, sampled in a trial of the OX40 agonist ivuxolimab. This receptor was obtained from an adult with an advanced solid tumor such as melanoma, head and neck, liver or kidney cancer. CDR3 protein: CASSQVDREQYF. CDR3 bases: TGTGCCAGCAGCCAAGTAGATCGCGAGCAGTACTTC.